These 18 T cell receptor beta chains originate from one sample sequenced in a study of technical replicates of blood from several donors (dated by TCRdb to the late 2010s). Library generation was performed with the immunoSEQ multiplex PCR assay. The source is immuneACCESS, and TCRdb retained only in-frame sequences with V and J called. Part of the clones is not carried over; for the studies checked, unresolved V genes explain less than half of this, and the remainder is unexplained. A total of approximately 68,000 clones appear in this sample, about 97% of them only once. Approximately 0.28% of the sample goes to the ten largest clones. The sample was T cells isolated from PBMCs. These receptors were obtained from a human donor in good health.

This rearrangement joins TRBV6-5 to TRBJ2-7; D not resolved. In germline, CDR1 is MNHEY, CDR2 SVGAGI. CDR3 length equals 14 residues. Trimming took 2 bases from V and 3 from J, leaving 11 bases between them. The CDR3 nucleotides are TGTGCCAGCAGTTACGGGCAGATTGGCTACGAGCAGTACTTC. It specifies CASSYGQIGYEQYF.

The J gene is TRBJ1-1, the V gene TRBV7-8; D is uncertain. Germline CDR1 SGHVS, CDR2 FQNEAQ. The V end was cut by 6 bases, the J end by 7 bases, with 9 bases between. This CDR3 region has 11 residues. The CDR3 loop reads CASSIRSEAFF. CDR3 sequence (DNA): TGTGCCAGCAGTATTAGGAGTGAAGCTTTCTTT. The full variable domain, its missing parts supplied by reference TRBV7-8 and TRBJ1-1, is GAGVSQSPRYKVAKRGQDVALRCDPISGHVSLFWYQQALGQGPEFLTYFQNEAQLDKSGLPSDRFFAERPEGSVSTLKIQRTQQEDSAVYLCASSIRSEAFFGQGTRLTVV.

The chain combines TRBV7-9 with TRBJ2-4; 9 bases match TRBD2. The ends lost 1 base at V and 4 bases at J; junction bases unmatched: 11. This CDR3 region has 18 residues. Germline V gives CDR1 SEHNR, CDR2 FQNEAQ (reference sequence). CDR3 coding DNA: TGTGCCAGCAGCTTAGGGCCGGCAGCGGGAGGAGGAAAAAACATTCAGTACTTC. As protein: CASSLGPAAGGGKNIQYF.

J is TRBJ1-1 and V is TRBV29-1; unclear D gene. V lost 6 bases to trimming and J lost 8 bases, with 13 bases between them. The CDR3 covers 11 residues. CDR1 and CDR2 from the germline V gene are SQVTM and ANQGSEA. CDR3 residues: CSVERTFEAFF. In DNA form, the CDR3 reads TGCAGCGTAGAACGGACTTTCGAAGCTTTCTTT.

In DNA, the CDR3 is TGTGCCAGCAGCCCACTGATGAGGGGACTAGCCAACAATGAGCAGTTCTTC. It yields the protein CASSPLMRGLANNEQFF. V is TRBV9 and J is TRBJ2-1; TRBD2 matches at 9 bases. V shed 4 bases, J shed 5 bases, and the junction held 13 bases outside the gene matches. Germline CDR1 reads SGDLS; CDR2 reads YYNGEE. CDR3 length equals 17 residues.

The genes are TRBV29-1 and TRBJ1-4; 8 positions match TRBD1. Germline-derived CDR1 and CDR2 are SQVTM and ANQGSEA. The CDR3 runs to 16 residues. Losses at the gene ends were 1 base for V and 8 bases for J; bases not matched to a gene: 12. CDR3 protein: CSVEVRGRGLGEKLFF. CDR3 coding DNA: TGCAGCGTTGAAGTCAGGGGGCGCGGGCTGGGAGAAAAACTGTTTTTT. The full variable domain, in which reference TRBV29-1 and TRBJ1-4 provide the parts outside the CDR3, is SAVISQKPSRDICQRGTSLTIQCQVDSQVTMMFWYRQQPGQSLTLIATANQGSEATYESGFVIDKFPISRPNLTFSTLTVSNMSPEDSSIYLCSVEVRGRGLGEKLFFGSGTQLSVL.

The V gene is TRBV7-2, the J gene TRBJ2-5; D is possibly TRBD2 (5 bases). This CDR3 comprises 13 residues. V lost 5 bases and J 5 bases, leaving 12 bases between the germline ends. CDR1 is SGHTA, CDR2 FQGNSA, per germline. The CDR3 loop is CASSRGLRETQYF. DNA of the CDR3: TGTGCCAGCAGCAGAGGGCTTAGGGAGACCCAGTACTTC.

The chain links TRBV7-9 to TRBJ1-1; D is ambiguous. The V end was cut by 1 base, the J end by 8 bases, with 11 bases between. This CDR3 contains 13 residues. CDR1 and CDR2 (germline): SEHNR, FQNEAQ (reference sequence). CDR3 sequence reads: CASSLGSQPEAFF. The CDR3 DNA sequence: TGTGCCAGCAGCTTAGGTAGCCAGCCGGAAGCTTTCTTT.

V is TRBV4-3 and J is TRBJ2-1, with TRBD2 matching over 12 bases. This CDR3 is built from 15 residues. Germline CDR1 and CDR2: LGHNA and YSLEER. V dropped 0 bases and J dropped 8; count of bases not matched to a gene: 2. The CDR3: CASSQEASGRDEQFF. The CDR3, as DNA: TGCGCCAGCAGCCAAGAGGCTAGCGGGAGGGATGAGCAGTTCTTC.

The chain is built from TRBV5-6 and TRBJ2-2, with D tentatively TRBD1 (6 bases). V was trimmed by 4 bases and J by 4 bases, leaving 11 bases between them. The CDR3 length is 14 residues. Germline CDR1 and CDR2: SGHDT and YYEEEE. The CDR3 protein is CASSTGHLTGELFF. The DNA of the CDR3 is TGTGCCAGCAGCACGGGACACCTCACCGGGGAGCTGTTTTTT.

J is TRBJ1-5 and V is TRBV6-1; TRBD1 agrees at 8 bases. This CDR3 region has 14 residues. V was pared by 6 bases and J by 5 bases, with 6 bases of the junction left unmatched. CDR1 MNHNS and CDR2 SASEGT come from the germline V gene. CDR3 sequence (DNA): TGTGCCAGCAGATGGACAGGGCCTGATCAGCCCCAGCATTTT. Its protein product is CASRWTGPDQPQHF.

The CDR3 sequence is CASSRQGGQPQHF. CDR3 DNA: TGTGCCAGCAGTCGACAGGGCGGCCAGCCCCAGCATTTT. This rearrangement joins TRBV6-5 to TRBJ1-5; 7 bases align to TRBD1. The CDR3 has 13 residues. J lost 7 bases, V lost 5 bases, and 5 bases had no gene match. CDR1 MNHEY and CDR2 SVGAGI come from the germline V gene.

The CDR3 DNA reads TGCGCCAGCAGCCAAGAGGGTGGTCCAGCGGGAATAACAGATACGCAGTATTTT. Protein sequence: CASSQEGGPAGITDTQYF. This sequence joins TRBV4-3 and TRBJ2-3; 7 nucleotides align to TRBD2. J lost 3 bases, V lost 0 bases, and 12 bases had no gene match. Germline values: CDR1 LGHNA, CDR2 YSLEER. The CDR3 covers 18 residues.

Comment on this clone: Within the sample, other DNA sequences also encode this same CDR3. CDR3 loop: CASSFRQGNQPQHF. The CDR3 DNA sequence: TGTGCCAGCAGTTTTAGGCAGGGCAATCAGCCCCAGCATTTT. The rearrangement uses TRBV27 and TRBJ1-5; D unclear. The CDR3 has 14 residues. In germline, CDR1 is MNHEY, CDR2 SMNVEV (reference sequence). V lost 3 bases to trimming and J lost 2 bases, with 8 bases between them.

V and J are TRBV4-3 and TRBJ2-2, with D maybe TRBD1 (6 bases). From germline, CDR1 is LGHNA and CDR2 YSLEER. V lost 4 bases to trimming and J lost 5 bases, with 11 bases between them. This CDR3 region has 14 residues. CDR3 in DNA: TGCGCCAGCAGCCGCGTAGGGGGTACCGGGGAGCTGTTTTTT. Translating it yields CASSRVGGTGELFF.

The V gene is TRBV7-3, the J gene TRBJ2-7; 8 nucleotides line up with TRBD1. The CDR3 sequence is 16 residues long. Germline CDR1 and CDR2: SGHTA and FQGTGA. V lost 5 bases, J lost 2 bases, and 11 bases stayed unmatched. CDR3 DNA sequence: TGTGCCAGCAGCCTACTGCCCGGGACAGGCCCCTACGAGCAGTACTTC. Translating gives CASSLLPGTGPYEQYF.

V gene TRBV6-1 combines with J gene TRBJ2-7; unclear D gene. Germline CDR1 reads MNHNS; CDR2 reads SASEGT. This CDR3 contains 14 residues. V lost 1 base to trimming and J lost 2 bases, with 9 bases between them. Here the CDR3 DNA reads TGTGCCAGCAGTGAAGATCCCTTAACCTACGAGCAGTACTTC. Protein sequence: CASSEDPLTYEQYF.

Written as DNA, the CDR3 is TGTGCCAGCAGCCCAGGACTAGCGGGAGGAGCCGGGGAGCTGTTTTTT. It specifies CASSPGLAGGAGELFF. This rearrangement joins TRBV7-6 to TRBJ2-2, with 14 bases lining up with TRBD2. CDR1 is SGHVS and CDR2 is FNYEAQ in the germline V gene. V was clipped by 5 bases and J by 6 bases; unmatched bases: 5. The CDR3 has 16 amino acids.